This T cell receptor beta chain was observed in a study of blood T cell repertoires in COVID-19. Study at large: PBMCs, B-cell-depleted T cells, or T cells provided the cDNA or gDNA that made up the material.

TCRdb's copy holds only in-frame clones and misses some; the assay was immunoSEQ multiplex PCR. The table has approximately 150,000 clones, more than 70% seen once. Germline V gene data show CDR1 as SGHVS and CDR2 as FNYEAQ. The CDR3 consists of 15 residues. Trimming left V 3 bases short and J 0 bases short, with 9 bases between. This sequence joins TRBV7-6 and TRBJ1-3; D call uncertain. Input material: peripheral blood. The receptor was isolated from a woman in her 70s who had recovered from COVID-19. In DNA, the CDR3 is TGTGCCAGCAGCTTTTCGCACAGCTCTGGAAACACCATATATTTT. Protein: CASSFSHSSGNTIYF.